These 8 T cell receptor beta chains came from one sample sequenced in a study of PD-1 blockade in classical Hodgkin lymphoma. Time point here: cycle 4 day 1 (C4D1), after less than 7 weeks of nivolumab. Every patient had relapsed following autologous stem cell transplantation, and cohorts differed in brentuximab vedotin exposure. Only in-frame clones appear in the TCRdb table, and some are missing; sequencing was by immunoSEQ multiplex PCR. The sample comprises about 47,000 clones, roughly 89% of which are singletons, and around 14% rests with the top ten. This sample comprised peripheral blood mononuclear cells (PBMCs), obtained before the fourth cycle of nivolumab. These receptors were collected from a human donor with classical Hodgkin lymphoma.

This clone appeared a single time. The V gene is TRBV14, the J gene TRBJ2-7; D is unclear. Germline V gene sequence: CDR1 SGHDN, CDR2 FVKESK. This CDR3 comprises 15 residues. V lost 2 bases to trimming and J lost 3 bases, with 14 bases between them. Here the CDR3 DNA reads TGTGCCAGCAGCCAACGCGCCAACCCCTACTACGAGCAGTACTTC. It encodes CASSQRANPYYEQYF.

The rearrangement joins TRBV5-4 to TRBJ2-2; D is unresolved. V lost 1 base to trimming and J lost 4 bases, with 11 bases between them. The CDR3 totals 15 residues. Per the germline V gene, CDR1 is SGHNT and CDR2 is YYREEE (reference sequence). Here the CDR3 DNA reads TGTGCCAGCAGCTTGCGGGCAGACTCCACCGGGGAGCTGTTTTTT. The encoded protein is CASSLRADSTGELFF. The full variable domain, its missing parts supplied by reference TRBV5-4 and TRBJ2-2, is ETGVTQSPTHLIKTRGQQVTLRCSSQSGHNTVSWYQQALGQGPQFIFQYYREEENGRGNFPPRFSGLQFPNYSSELNVNALELDDSALYLCASSLRADSTGELFFGEGSRLTVL.

The J gene is TRBJ1-1, the V gene TRBV2; no clear D. Between the trimmed V and J ends, which lost 4 bases and 4 bases, there was a span of 13 bases. This CDR3 is 14 amino acids long. Germline CDR1 and CDR2: SNHLY and FYNNEI. CDR3 amino acids: CASSVQRVSTEAFF. DNA for the CDR3: TGTGCCAGCAGTGTTCAGCGGGTTAGCACTGAAGCTTTCTTT.

This chain links TRBV27 with TRBJ2-1; TRBD2 aligns across 13 bases. The CDR3 has 17 residues. CDR1 is MNHEY, CDR2 SMNVEV, per germline (reference sequence). V dropped 4 bases and J dropped 6; count of bases not matched to a gene: 9. The CDR3: CASSSPSLAGGRNEQFF. CDR3 bases: TGTGCCAGCAGTTCCCCCTCACTAGCGGGAGGGCGCAATGAGCAGTTCTTC.

This rearrangement joins TRBV15 to TRBJ1-5; D is unresolved. Germline values: CDR1 LNHNV, CDR2 YYDKDF (reference sequence). This CDR3 is 12 amino acids long. V lost 0 bases, J lost 5 bases, and 2 bases lay in between. The CDR3 loop reads CATSRDYQPQHF. The CDR3 nucleotides read TGTGCCACCAGCAGAGATTATCAGCCCCAGCATTTT.

The V and J genes are TRBV28 and TRBJ1-3; D call uncertain. CDR3 length: 14 amino acids. Trimming removed 5 bases at V and 4 bases at J, with 12 bases between. The germline V gene has CDR1 MDHEN and CDR2 SYDVKM. CDR3 coding DNA: TGTGCCAGCAGTCCCTGGCCGTTGGGAAACACCATATATTTT. Its protein product is CASSPWPLGNTIYF.

The gene calls are TRBV9 and TRBJ2-5; D is unresolved. The CDR3 consists of 12 residues. Germline V gene data show CDR1 as SGDLS and CDR2 as YYNGEE. The germline V and J ends were trimmed by 4 bases and 5 bases, with 9 bases remaining between them. In nucleotides, the CDR3 is TGTGCCAGCAGCTTTACCGGGGAGACCCAGTACTTC. It specifies CASSFTGETQYF.

The chain recombines TRBV28 with TRBJ2-1; 10 nucleotides match TRBD2. Germline loops: CDR1 MDHEN, CDR2 SYDVKM. J gave up 3 bases and V 3 bases, and 8 bases lay outside the gene matches. The CDR3 length is 17 residues. The CDR3 bases are TGTGCCAGCAGTTTCTCTAGCGGGAGTATTTTCTACAATGAGCAGTTCTTC. Translated: CASSFSSGSIFYNEQFF.